This T cell receptor beta chain derives from a study of shared clonotypes between healthy human individuals (dated by TCRdb to 2020 to 2022). As for the study more broadly: A few men and a couple of women, aged 18 to 49 years, made up the cohort. Libraries were prepared and TCR repertoires were sequenced by different laboratories using diverse techniques, in order to increase sequencing depth and limit assay-specific biases. For each donor, CD4 naive and CD4 memory were each given three plates, CD8 naive was given two plates, and CD8 memory was given one plate. Blood TCR repertoires of roughly five healthy adults were deeply sequenced to estimate repertoire size and the extent of clonotype sharing between individuals. Each donor's leukapheresis produced roughly between roughly 0.85 and 9.5 billion PBMCs.

Overall study outcomes, separate from this receptor: Compared with non-shared clonotypes, the clonotypes found in all four sorted-subset donors had higher generation probabilities. Pairwise subsampling indicated that sequencing depth was expected to affect the degree of clonotype sharing among donors. Estimated clonotype richness was generally larger for naive than for memory subsets. Incomplete sequencing was indicated by rarefaction of sorted-subset datasets, despite the large sequencing depth. Across four donors, approximately 5% of naive CD4, roughly 3.3% of naive CD8, about 2.3% of memory CD4, and 0.3% to 0.45% of memory CD8 clonotypes were shared. Sampling was limited to blood, and TCR repertoires in tissue likely differ from TCR repertoires in blood. Because the study included only a small number of donors, the genetic and exposure-history diversity represented was limited.

Relative to germline, V is 8 bases shorter and J is 3 bases shorter, with 17 bases between their ends. Taken from cysteine to phenylalanine, the CDR3 has 15 residues. Solely the CDR3 DNA is kept, with 45 bases framed from the first base. From the germline V gene (reference sequence), CDR1 is MNHEY and CDR2 is SMNVEV. The donors were healthy, HIV-negative adults who had no recently reported acute infections or vaccinations. Every donor was a Caucasian adult residing in Nashville, Tennessee, USA. CD8 memory samples were composed of magnetically selected CD45RO+ cells combined with CCR7-negative CD45RA+ effector memory (TemRA) cells. Blood was obtained by leukapheresis, after which PBMCs were separated by Ficoll-Histopaque density gradient centrifugation and cryopreserved in liquid nitrogen vapor phase. Analytical flow cytometry was used to check the purity and quantity of each magnetically sorted T cell population. From each sorted fraction, genomic DNA was isolated and quantified by UV absorbance on a Nanodrop 2000c.

Using the deep immunoSEQ assay, TCR CDR3 regions were amplified from genomic DNA by multiplex PCR. Genomic DNA extracted from each cell subset was distributed evenly over all wells of several immunoSEQ 96-well plates, and each plate served as one replicate. For sorted subsets, each replicate PCR was loaded with approximately 0.2 ug genomic DNA, equivalent to about 30,000 T cell genomes. The purified libraries were quantified using a Qubit 3.0 fluorometer, sized with a Bioanalyzer 2100, and then quantified again using the KAPA Library Quantification kit. Every immunoSEQ 96-well plate was sequenced on a dedicated single-read 150-cycle Illumina NextSeq 550 flow cell. Turning to the authors' computational methods: The immunoSEQ output contained only junctional sequences without quality scores, so filtering could not match that applied to full-length reads. Sequences were annotated with PyIR, a Python wrapper for IgBLAST v1.9, using IMGT germline references to assign V/J genes and CDR3. Any read was removed if the V/J assignment was weak (E-value above 1e-6), the CDR3 was missing, or the read contained stop codons, out-of-frame junctions, or ambiguous translated residues. V3J clonotypes were defined as sequences sharing an identical inferred V gene, J gene, and CDR3 amino acid sequence. Percentage overlap between repertoires was calculated by dividing the number of shared unique clonotypes by the size of the smaller repertoire. Repertoire richness was assessed with RTK rarefaction, the Chao1 estimator, and Recon v2.1 estimates of unobserved clonotypes. OLGA was used to compute generation probabilities for all TCRbeta clonotypes that the gDNA method yielded from a handful of donors. Not all clones reach the TCRdb copy of this immuneACCESS table, which keeps in-frame sequences only. Checked studies attribute under half of the gap to unresolved V genes and leave the rest unexplained. V and J calls and clone size are copied from that table; D and trimming were computed from the DNA. For this sample there are approximately 640,000 clones; 90% appear just once. The ten largest clones take up 34% of the sample.

About this clone: Its antigen remains unidentified. No clone much larger than this one lies a single base away; base qualities are absent.

Sequencing was done on a sample of memory CD8+ T cells from PBMCs. Interpreted using the paper, the cell subset or site label stands for: CD45RO+ cells pooled with CCR7-negative TemRA cells. Here the chain combines TRBV27 and TRBJ1-5; a confident D gene designation cannot be given. The receptor's source is a young man in good health. Some clones in this sample may be carry-over from other donors' samples. The CDR3 protein is CASALGRTFNQPQHF. The nucleotide sequence reads TGTGCCAGCGCCCTCGGACGGACTTTCAATCAGCCCCAGCATTTT.